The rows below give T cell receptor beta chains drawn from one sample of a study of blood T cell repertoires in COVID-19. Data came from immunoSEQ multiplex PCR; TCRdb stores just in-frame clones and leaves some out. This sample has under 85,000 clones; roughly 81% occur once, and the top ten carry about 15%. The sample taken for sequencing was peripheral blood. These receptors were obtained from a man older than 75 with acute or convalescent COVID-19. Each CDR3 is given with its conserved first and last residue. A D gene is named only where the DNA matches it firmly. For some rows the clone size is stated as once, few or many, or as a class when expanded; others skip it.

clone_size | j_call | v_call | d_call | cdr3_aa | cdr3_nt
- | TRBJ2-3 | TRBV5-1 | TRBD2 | CASSLEAGGPPPAQYF | TGCGCCAGCAGCTTGGAAGCGGGAGGTCCCCCTCCTGCGCAGTATTTT
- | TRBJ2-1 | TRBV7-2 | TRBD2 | CASRGTNSYNEQFF | TGTGCCAGCAGGGGGACTAATTCCTACAATGAGCAGTTCTTC
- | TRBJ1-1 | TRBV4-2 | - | CASSQGGMEAGEAFF | TGTGCCAGCAGCCAGGGGGGGATGGAGGCCGGGGAAGCTTTCTTT
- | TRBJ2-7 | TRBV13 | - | CASGKGGVYEQYF | TGTGCCAGCGGCAAAGGGGGGGTCTACGAGCAGTACTTC
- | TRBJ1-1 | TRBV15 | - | CATSRELRWGRENTEAFF | TGTGCCACCAGCAGAGAGTTAAGGTGGGGCAGGGAGAACACTGAAGCTTTCTTT
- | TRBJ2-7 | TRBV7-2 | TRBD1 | CASTIQGYEQYF | TGTGCCAGCACCATACAGGGGTACGAGCAGTACTTC
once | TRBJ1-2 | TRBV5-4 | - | CASSLISGVGYTF | TGTGCCAGCAGCTTAATATCCGGGGTCGGCTACACCTTC
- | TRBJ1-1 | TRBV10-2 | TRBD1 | CASRTGDTEAFF | TGCGCCAGCAGGACAGGGGACACTGAAGCTTTCTTT
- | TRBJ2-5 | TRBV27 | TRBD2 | CASKSGLAGVETQYF | TGTGCCAGCAAATCCGGGCTAGCGGGTGTCGAGACCCAGTACTTC
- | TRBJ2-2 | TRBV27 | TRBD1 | CASSLWTGGTGELFF | TGTGCCAGCAGTTTATGGACAGGGGGGACCGGGGAGCTGTTTTTT
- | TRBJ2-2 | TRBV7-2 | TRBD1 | CASSLLGQGSGELFF | TGTGCCAGCAGCTTATTGGGACAGGGGTCCGGGGAGCTGTTTTTT
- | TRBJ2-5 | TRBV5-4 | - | CASSSQTGQETQYF | TGTGCCAGCAGCTCCCAGACAGGCCAAGAGACCCAGTACTTC
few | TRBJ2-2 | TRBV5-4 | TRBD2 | CASRGTSGGPNTGELFF | TGTGCCAGCAGGGGGACTAGCGGGGGACCGAACACCGGGGAGCTGTTTTTT
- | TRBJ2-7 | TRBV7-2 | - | CASSPGAVQYF | TGTGCCAGCAGCCCGGGAGCAGTTCAGTACTTC
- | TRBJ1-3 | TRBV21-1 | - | CASSKPGTGTVVSGNTIYF | TGTGCCAGCAGCAAACCCGGGACAGGGACCGTAGTGAGTGGAAACACCATATATTTT
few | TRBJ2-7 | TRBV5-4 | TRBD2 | CASSRRLAGSYEQYF | TGTGCCAGCAGCAGGAGGCTAGCGGGATCCTACGAGCAGTACTTC
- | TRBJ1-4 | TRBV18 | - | CASSPLSGWSRATNEKLFF | TGTGCCAGCTCACCATTATCAGGGTGGTCCCGTGCAACTAATGAAAAACTGTTTTTT
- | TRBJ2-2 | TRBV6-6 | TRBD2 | CVSSPPLAGVTGELFF | TGTGTCAGCAGCCCTCCACTAGCGGGAGTGACCGGGGAGCTGTTTTTT
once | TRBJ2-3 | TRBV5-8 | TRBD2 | CASSSVLAGAMYTQYF | TGTGCCAGCAGTTCAGTACTAGCGGGAGCGATGTATACGCAGTATTTT
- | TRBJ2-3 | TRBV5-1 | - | CASSSTLGTDTQYF | TGCGCCAGCAGCTCGACACTAGGGACAGATACGCAGTATTTT
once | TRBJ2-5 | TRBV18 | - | CASSPAGLRETQYF | TGTGCCAGCTCACCAGCAGGTTTAAGGGAGACCCAGTACTTC
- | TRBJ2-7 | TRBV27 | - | CASSSATPSYEQYF | TGTGCCAGCAGTTCCGCAACACCTTCCTACGAGCAGTACTTC
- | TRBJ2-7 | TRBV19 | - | CASKDQGTYEQYF | TGTGCCAGTAAGGATCAGGGGACCTACGAGCAGTACTTC
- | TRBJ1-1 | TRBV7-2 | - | CASSRSFNTEAFF | TGTGCCAGCAGCCGGAGCTTCAACACTGAAGCTTTCTTT
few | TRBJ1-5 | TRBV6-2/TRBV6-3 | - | CASSYGLRGPSNQPQHF | TGTGCCAGCAGTTACGGGTTAAGGGGCCCTAGCAATCAGCCCCAGCATTTT
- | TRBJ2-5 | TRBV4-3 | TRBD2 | CASSQGTSGAKGETQYF | TGCGCCAGCAGCCAAGGGACTAGCGGGGCGAAGGGGGAGACCCAGTACTTC
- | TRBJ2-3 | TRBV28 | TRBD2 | CASAGAGDRDTQYF | TGTGCCAGCGCTGGGGCGGGAGATAGAGATACGCAGTATTTT
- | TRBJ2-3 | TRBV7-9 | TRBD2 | CASSGTTTDTQYF | TGTGCCAGCAGCGGGACTACCACAGATACGCAGTATTTT
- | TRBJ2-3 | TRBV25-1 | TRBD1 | CASRKTGILDTQYF | TGTGCCAGCAGGAAGACAGGGATTCTAGATACGCAGTATTTT
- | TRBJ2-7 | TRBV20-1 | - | CSAREFEQYF | TGCAGTGCCCGGGAGTTTGAGCAGTACTTC
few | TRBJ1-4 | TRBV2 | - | CASTAWREVRGKLFF | TGTGCCAGCACCGCGTGGCGGGAGGTCCGGGGAAAACTGTTTTTT
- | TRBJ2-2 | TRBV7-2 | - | CASSLTGTGELFF | TGTGCCAGCAGCCTAACAGGGACCGGGGAGCTGTTTTTT
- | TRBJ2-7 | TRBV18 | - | CASSPDDRFSYEQYF | TGTGCCAGCTCACCGGATGACAGATTCTCCTACGAGCAGTACTTC
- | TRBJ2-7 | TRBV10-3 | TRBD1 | CAIRTGPYEQYF | TGTGCCATTCGGACAGGGCCATACGAGCAGTACTTC
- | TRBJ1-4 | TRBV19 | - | CASSESYAANEKLFF | TGTGCCAGTAGTGAATCATACGCGGCTAATGAAAAACTGTTTTTT
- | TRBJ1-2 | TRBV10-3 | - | CAISEIGEVSYGYTF | TGTGCCATCAGTGAGATAGGGGAAGTTAGTTATGGCTACACCTTC
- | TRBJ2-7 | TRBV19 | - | CASSISGPRSSYEQYF | TGTGCCAGTAGTATTAGCGGACCTAGGTCCTCCTACGAGCAGTACTTC
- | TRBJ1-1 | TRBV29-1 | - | CSVLPQGRGTEAFF | TGCAGCGTTCTTCCACAGGGAAGGGGCACTGAAGCTTTCTTT
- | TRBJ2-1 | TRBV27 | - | CASSSPRTKGRDEQFF | TGTGCCAGCAGCTCCCCGCGCACCAAAGGGAGAGATGAGCAGTTCTTC
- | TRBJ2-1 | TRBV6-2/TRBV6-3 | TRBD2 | CASSYWTSGYNEQFF | TGTGCCAGCAGTTACTGGACTAGCGGGTACAATGAGCAGTTCTTC
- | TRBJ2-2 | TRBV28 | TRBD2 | CASRETSGSRTGELFF | TGTGCCAGCAGAGAGACTAGCGGGAGTAGGACCGGGGAGCTGTTTTTT
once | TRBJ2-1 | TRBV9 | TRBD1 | CASSDRQGTNEQFF | TGTGCCAGCAGCGACCGACAGGGGACCAATGAGCAGTTCTTC
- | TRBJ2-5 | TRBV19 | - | CASSNELAGETQYF | TGTGCCAGTAGTAATGAGCTAGCCGGGGAGACCCAGTACTTC
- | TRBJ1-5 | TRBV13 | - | CASSLAGSNQPQHF | TGTGCCAGCAGCTTAGCAGGCAGCAATCAGCCCCAGCATTTT
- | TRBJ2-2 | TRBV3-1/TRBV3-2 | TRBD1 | CASSPPGGQGAGELFF | TGTGCCAGCAGCCCCCCGGGCGGACAGGGTGCCGGGGAGCTGTTTTTT
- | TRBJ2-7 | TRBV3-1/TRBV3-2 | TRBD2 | CASSRDLADLYEQYF | TGTGCCAGCAGCCGTGACCTAGCGGACCTCTACGAGCAGTACTTC
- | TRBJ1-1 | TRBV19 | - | CASRLSGAATEAFF | TGTGCCAGTAGATTGTCAGGGGCGGCCACTGAAGCTTTCTTT
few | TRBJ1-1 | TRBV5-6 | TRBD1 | CASSGGQGAIEAFF | TGTGCCAGCAGCGGCGGACAGGGGGCGATAGAAGCTTTCTTT
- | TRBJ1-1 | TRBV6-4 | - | CASREDDRNTEAFF | TGTGCCAGCAGGGAAGATGACAGGAACACTGAAGCTTTCTTT
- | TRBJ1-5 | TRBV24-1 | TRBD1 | CATSANPGTGGGQPQHF | TGTGCCACCAGCGCCAACCCCGGGACAGGGGGCGGTCAGCCCCAGCATTTT
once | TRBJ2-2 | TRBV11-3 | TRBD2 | CASSRGLAVTGELFF | TGTGCCAGCAGCAGAGGACTAGCGGTCACCGGGGAGCTGTTTTTT
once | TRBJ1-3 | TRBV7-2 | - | CATGSSGNTIYF | TGTGCCACCGGTTCCTCTGGAAACACCATATATTTT
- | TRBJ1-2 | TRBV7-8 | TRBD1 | CASSLGQGYGYTF | TGTGCCAGCAGCCTGGGACAGGGGTATGGCTACACCTTC
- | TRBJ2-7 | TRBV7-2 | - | CASSFSRAYEQYF | TGTGCCAGCAGCTTTTCCCGAGCCTACGAGCAGTACTTC
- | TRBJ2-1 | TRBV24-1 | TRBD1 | CATSRRTGNYNEQFF | TGTGCCACCAGTAGACGGACAGGCAACTACAATGAGCAGTTCTTC
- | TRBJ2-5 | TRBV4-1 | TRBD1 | CASSWTGQETQYF | TGCGCCAGCAGCTGGACAGGGCAAGAGACCCAGTACTTC